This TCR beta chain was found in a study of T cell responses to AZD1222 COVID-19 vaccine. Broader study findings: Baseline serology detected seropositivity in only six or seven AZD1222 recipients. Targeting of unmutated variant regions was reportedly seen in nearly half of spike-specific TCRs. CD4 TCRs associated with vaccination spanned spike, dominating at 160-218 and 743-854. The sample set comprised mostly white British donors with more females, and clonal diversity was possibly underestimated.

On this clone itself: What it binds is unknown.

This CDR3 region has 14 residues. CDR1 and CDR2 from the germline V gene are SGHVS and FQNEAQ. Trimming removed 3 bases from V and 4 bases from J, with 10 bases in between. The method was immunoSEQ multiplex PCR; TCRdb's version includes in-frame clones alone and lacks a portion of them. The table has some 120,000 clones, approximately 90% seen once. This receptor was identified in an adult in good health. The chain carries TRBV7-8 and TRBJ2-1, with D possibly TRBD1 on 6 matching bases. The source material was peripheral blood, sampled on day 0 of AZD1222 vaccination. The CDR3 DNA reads TGTGCCAGCAGCTTTTTCAGGGGATACAATGAGCAGTTCTTC. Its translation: CASSFFRGYNEQFF.